This T cell receptor beta chain was obtained from a study of T cell responses to AZD1222 COVID-19 vaccine. Study-wide findings and caveats: Unmutated variant regions are reportedly targeted by nearly half of spike-specific TCRs.

Note on this clone: What it binds is unknown.

Profiled with immunoSEQ multiplex PCR; TCRdb holds only in-frame clones, not every one. This sample has about 53,000 clones, with about 81% found just once. The germline V gene has CDR1 MNHNY and CDR2 SVGAGI (reference sequence). The CDR3 is made up of 13 amino acids. V was clipped by 7 bases and J by 0 bases, with 6 bases between them. The sequence derives from an adult in good health. The V and J genes are TRBV6-6 and TRBJ2-2; no definite D call. This material consisted of peripheral blood, taken on day 0 of AZD1222 vaccination. The CDR3: CASKYANTGELFF. In DNA, the CDR3 is TGTGCCAGCAAATACGCGAACACCGGGGAGCTGTTTTTT.